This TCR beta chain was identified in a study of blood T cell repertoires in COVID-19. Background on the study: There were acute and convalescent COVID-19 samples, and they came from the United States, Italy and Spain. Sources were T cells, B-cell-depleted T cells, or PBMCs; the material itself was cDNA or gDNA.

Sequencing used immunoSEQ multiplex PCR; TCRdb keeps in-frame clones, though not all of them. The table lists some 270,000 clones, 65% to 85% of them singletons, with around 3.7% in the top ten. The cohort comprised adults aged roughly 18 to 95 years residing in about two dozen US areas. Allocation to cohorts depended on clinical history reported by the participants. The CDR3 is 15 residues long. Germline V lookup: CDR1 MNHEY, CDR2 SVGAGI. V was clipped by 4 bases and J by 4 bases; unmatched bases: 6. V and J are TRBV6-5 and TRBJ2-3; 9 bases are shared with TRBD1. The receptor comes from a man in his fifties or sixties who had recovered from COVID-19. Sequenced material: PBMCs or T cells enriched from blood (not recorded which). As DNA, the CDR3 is TGTGCCAGCAGTTTCCCTAGACAGGGGGCAGATACGCAGTATTTT. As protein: CASSFPRQGADTQYF.